Each of the 12 T cell receptor beta chains below was sequenced from the same sample in a study of blood T cell repertoires in COVID-19. TCRdb keeps only in-frame clones here, not all; method: immunoSEQ multiplex PCR. The table shows fewer than 250,000 clones, with under 80% occurring only once. The material sequenced was peripheral blood. These receptors originate from a woman aged 50 to 60 with acute or convalescent COVID-19.

This clone was observed many times. The rearrangement links TRBV10-3 to TRBJ2-3, with no clear D. The CDR3 contains 15 residues. Germline CDR1 reads ENHRY; CDR2 reads SYGVKD. Trimming took off 2 bases at V and 4 bases at J, with 13 bases between the two ends. The CDR3 region is CAISEGALSPDTQYF. CDR3 DNA: TGTGCCATCAGTGAGGGAGCCCTTAGTCCAGATACGCAGTATTTT.

The V and J genes are TRBV6-1 and TRBJ2-7; TRBD1 agrees at 7 bases. The CDR3 is 15 residues long. V dropped 7 bases and J dropped 2; count of bases not matched to a gene: 11. The germline CDR1 and CDR2 sequences are MNHNS and SASEGT. CDR3 protein: CASTLMGQSAYEQYF. In DNA, the CDR3 is TGTGCCAGCACCCTAATGGGACAGAGCGCCTACGAGCAGTACTTC.

In nucleotides, the CDR3 is TGTGCCAGTACGTCCCGGGATAGCGCGATAAACAATGAGCAGTTCTTC. Encoded protein: CASTSRDSAINNEQFF. The chain is built from TRBV19 and TRBJ2-1; maybe TRBD2 (5 bases). The V end lost 7 bases, the J end lost 5 bases, and 21 bases lay between the germline ends. The CDR3 spans 16 residues. The germline gives CDR1 LNHDA, CDR2 SQIVND (reference sequence).

The chain combines TRBV19 with TRBJ2-3; the D gene is possibly TRBD1 (6 bases). There are 15 residues in the CDR3. V was clipped by 5 bases and J by 3 bases, with 15 bases between them. Looked up from germline, CDR1 is LNHDA and CDR2 is SQIVND (reference sequence). CDR3 coding DNA: TGTGCCAGTAGTTCCGACAGGAGTGAGACAGATACGCAGTATTTT. Amino acid sequence: CASSSDRSETDTQYF.

The table lists this clone with many counts. The chain employs TRBV18 and TRBJ1-3; possible D gene TRBD1, 6 bases. Germline CDR1 reads KGHSH; CDR2 reads LQKENI. Trimming stripped 0 bases from V and 0 bases from J, with 12 bases between. The CDR3 consists of 17 residues. The DNA for the CDR3 is TGTGCCAGCTCACCACCCACAGGGCCCTCCTCTGGAAACACCATATATTTT. Protein: CASSPPTGPSSGNTIYF.

The chain joins TRBV5-5 to TRBJ2-7, with 12 bases aligning to TRBD2. The CDR3 runs to 15 residues. Trimming cost V 3 bases and J 5 bases; bases outside gene matches: 6. Per germline, CDR1 SGHKS and CDR2 YYEKEE (reference sequence). CDR3 amino acids: CASSSSSGGAHEQYF. The CDR3 DNA sequence: TGTGCCAGCAGCTCATCTAGCGGGGGGGCCCACGAGCAGTACTTC.

The chain joins TRBV6-6 to TRBJ2-3; D is possibly TRBD2 (6 bases). V lost 0 bases and J lost 4, with 11 bases in between. Germline loops: CDR1 MNHNY, CDR2 SVGAGI (reference sequence). This CDR3 has 15 amino acids. CDR3: CASSYSGRGADTQYF. The CDR3 DNA is TGTGCCAGCAGTTACTCGGGGCGGGGCGCAGATACGCAGTATTTT.

V and J are TRBV19 and TRBJ2-7, with TRBD2 matching 7 bases. V was clipped by 6 bases and J by 5 bases; unmatched bases: 7. The CDR3 has 13 amino acids. Germline assignment: CDR1 LNHDA and CDR2 SQIVND (reference sequence). The CDR3 region is CASRRGEEDEQYF. The DNA of the CDR3 is TGTGCCAGTAGACGGGGGGAAGAGGACGAGCAGTACTTC.

This chain uses TRBV10-2 with TRBJ2-2; 8 bases match TRBD2. This CDR3 spans 15 amino acids. Germline CDR1 and CDR2: WSHSY and SAAADI. V lost 7 bases and J lost 7; bases outside the gene matches: 11. CDR3 loop: CASTDRGRIVGELFF. In nucleotides, the CDR3 is TGCGCCAGCACTGACCGCGGGAGGATAGTCGGGGAGCTGTTTTTT.

This clone has just one count. V usage is TRBV2 and J usage is TRBJ2-1; no reliable D call. Looked up from germline, CDR1 is SNHLY and CDR2 is FYNNEI. V was shortened by 5 bases and J by 7 bases, with 6 bases between the two germline ends. CDR3 size: 11 residues. The CDR3 is CASSQTNEQFF. The CDR3 nucleotides read TGTGCCAGCAGTCAAACAAATGAGCAGTTCTTC.

The chain is built from TRBV27 and TRBJ1-3; 10 bases are shared with TRBD1. Germline CDR1 and CDR2: MNHEY and SMNVEV (reference sequence). The CDR3 sequence is 16 residues long. The J segment lost 2 bases and the V segment lost 3 bases, leaving 4 bases of the junction unmatched. The CDR3 DNA is TGTGCCAGCAGTTTCCCCGACAGGGGGCCTGGAAACACCATATATTTT. Encoded protein: CASSFPDRGPGNTIYF.

This rearrangement joins TRBV15 to TRBJ1-2; 7 positions match TRBD1. The CDR3 loop spans 16 amino acids. The J segment lost 5 bases and the V segment lost 3 bases, leaving 12 bases of the junction unmatched. CDR1 LNHNV and CDR2 YYDKDF come from the germline V gene (reference sequence). The CDR3 protein is CATSSGPTGVAYGYTF. CDR3 coding DNA: TGTGCCACCAGCAGTGGTCCCACAGGGGTGGCTTATGGCTACACCTTC.